Listed here are 14 T cell receptor beta chains from one sample, sequenced in a study of T cell clones after liver transplantation. Assay used: immunoSEQ multiplex PCR; TCRdb lists only in-frame clones, some missing. The sample carries under 130,000 clones, around 84% recorded once. The material was CD4+ T cells from blood, obtained about 50 months after liver transplant. The receptors stem from a human patient who received a liver transplant. Some T cells may be provided by the graft donor.

V usage is TRBV7-9 and J usage is TRBJ2-5, with TRBD2 matching over 8 bases. This CDR3 is 14 amino acids long. J lost 2 bases, V lost 5 bases, and 4 bases had no gene match. CDR1 is SEHNR, CDR2 FQNEAQ, per germline (reference sequence). The CDR3 region has the DNA TGTGCCAGCAGCCGACTAGCGTCACAAGAGACCCAGTACTTC. Amino acids: CASSRLASQETQYF.

The chain joins TRBV5-1 to TRBJ2-3; no definite D call. V dropped 0 bases and J dropped 0 bases, with 8 bases sitting between them. CDR3 length equals 15 residues. CDR1 is SGHRS and CDR2 is YFSETQ in the germline V gene. The CDR3 DNA reads TGCGCCAGCAGCTTGGCCGAATCTAGCACAGATACGCAGTATTTT. It codes for CASSLAESSTDTQYF.

This clone was seen only once. The rearrangement links TRBV11-2 to TRBJ1-1; tentative D call: TRBD1 (5 bases). This CDR3 comprises 14 residues. Germline CDR1 and CDR2: SGHAT and FQNNGV. With 4 bases removed from V and 4 bases from J, the gap between germline ends came to 13 bases. The CDR3 DNA is TGTGCCAGCAGCTCGATGCGGGGGGGCACTGAAGCTTTCTTT. Residues: CASSSMRGGTEAFF. Full variable domain (remainder filled in from reference TRBV11-2 and TRBJ1-1): EAGVAQSPRYKIIEKRQSVAFWCNPISGHATLYWYQQILGQGPKLLIQFQNNGVVDDSQLPKDRFSAERLKGVDSTLKIQPAKLEDSAVYLCASSSMRGGTEAFFGQGTRLTVV.

This clone was found a few times. The rearrangement links TRBV12-5 to TRBJ1-1, with TRBD1 as a possible D gene (6 bases). With 6 bases removed from V and 11 bases from J, the gap between germline ends came to 16 bases. The germline V gene encodes CDR1 LGHNT and CDR2 FRNRAP. There are 12 residues in the CDR3. The CDR3 nucleotides read TGTGCTAGTGGGCAACACCAGGGGATCGCTTTCTTT. Translating it yields CASGQHQGIAFF.

This clone was found once. This chain joins TRBV7-2 and TRBJ2-1; no clear D. There are 14 residues in the CDR3. The V and J ends lost 1 base and 6 bases respectively, with 10 bases between them. Germline assignment: CDR1 SGHTA and CDR2 FQGNSA. CDR3 protein: CASSLDRASNEQFF. The CDR3 nucleotides read TGTGCCAGCAGCTTAGACCGGGCAAGCAATGAGCAGTTCTTC.

This sequence joins TRBV6-1 and TRBJ2-7; D perhaps matches TRBD1 (6 bases). The CDR3 contains 14 residues. Germline V gene sequence: CDR1 MNHNS, CDR2 SASEGT. The ends were cut back, 3 bases at V and 3 bases at J, with 12 bases in the middle. The CDR3 spells CASSDGGTHYEQYF. Written as DNA, the CDR3 is TGTGCCAGCAGTGATGGTGGGACACACTACGAGCAGTACTTC.

This clone was seen a single time. CDR3 in DNA: TGTGCCAGTAGAAGGGACAGGGGTGTCACAGATACGCAGTATTTT. Its protein product is CASRRDRGVTDTQYF. V usage is TRBV19 and J usage is TRBJ2-3; 10 nucleotides agree with TRBD1. The V segment lost 6 bases and the J segment 2 bases; nucleotides outside the gene matches: 5. Germline V CDR1 and CDR2: LNHDA, SQIVND (reference sequence). The CDR3 has 15 residues.

The rearrangement joins TRBV11-2 to TRBJ2-3, with TRBD2 matching over 9 bases. V was clipped by 6 bases and J by 1 base; unmatched bases: 8. The CDR3 consists of 16 residues. Germline CDR1 is SGHAT and CDR2 is FQNNGV. The CDR3 DNA sequence: TGTGCCAGCAGATCAGGGGTAGCGGGGGGCACAGATACGCAGTATTTT. Translating gives CASRSGVAGGTDTQYF.

This clone occurred once. V is TRBV6-5 and J is TRBJ2-1; 10 nucleotides agree with TRBD1. Germline V gene lookup returns CDR1 MNHEY and CDR2 SVGAGI. V was pared by 6 bases and J by 5 bases, with 7 bases of the junction left unmatched. The length of the CDR3 is 15 residues. CDR3 loop: CASRSGTGAHNEQFF. The CDR3, as DNA: TGTGCCAGCAGGTCCGGGACAGGGGCCCACAATGAGCAGTTCTTC.

This clone was recorded only once. The chain recombines TRBV4-1 with TRBJ1-3; no clear D gene. Germline V gene data show CDR1 as MGHRA and CDR2 as YSYEKL. This CDR3 region has 16 residues. V was pared by 2 bases and J by 1 base, with 12 bases between. CDR3 residues: CASSQPDLGSGNTIYF. The CDR3, as DNA: TGCGCCAGCAGCCAACCGGACCTTGGGTCTGGAAACACCATATATTTT.

The chain couples TRBV9 to TRBJ1-1, with D possibly matching TRBD1 (6 bases). The ends were cut back, 4 bases at V and 1 base at J, with 14 bases in the middle. This CDR3 spans 15 amino acids. Germline CDR1 reads SGDLS; CDR2 reads YYNGEE. The DNA of the CDR3 is TGTGCCAGCAGCCCCCGGGGGGGGGCGAACACTGAAGCTTTCTTT. Translated, it gives CASSPRGGANTEAFF.

This clone has just a few counts. V usage is TRBV4-2 and J usage is TRBJ2-2; D gene ambiguous. This CDR3 region has 16 residues. Trimming removed 0 bases at V and 4 bases at J, with 12 bases between. Germline CDR1 reads LGHNA; CDR2 reads YNFKEQ. CDR3 DNA sequence: TGTGCCAGCAGCCAAGATCCGGGCCCTGGCACCGGGGAGCTGTTTTTT. Encoded protein: CASSQDPGPGTGELFF.

The chain combines TRBV14 with TRBJ1-1; weak D call: TRBD1 (6 bases). Trimming stripped 0 bases from V and 4 bases from J, with 9 bases between. CDR1 and CDR2 from the germline V gene are SGHDN and FVKESK. This CDR3 is 14 amino acids long. The CDR3 region is CASSQDAGVTEAFF. In nucleotides, the CDR3 is TGTGCCAGCAGCCAAGATGCAGGGGTCACTGAAGCTTTCTTT.

V gene TRBV4-3 combines with J gene TRBJ2-2; D is possibly TRBD1 (6 bases). The V gene lost 0 bases and the J gene lost 4 bases, with 9 bases spanning the gap. Germline CDR1 reads LGHNA; CDR2 reads YSLEER. CDR3 length: 15 residues. This CDR3 reads CASSQEGAGTGELFF. CDR3 sequence (DNA): TGCGCCAGCAGCCAAGAGGGGGCGGGCACCGGGGAGCTGTTTTTT.